This T cell receptor beta chain was observed in a study of early stage breast cancer tumors. Notes on the study in general: Tumors had about 2.5-fold higher T cell density and higher clonality than adjacent normal breast tissue. Comparing each tissue with blood distinguished tumor from normal in most of the 16 patients.

Worth noting for this clone: The antigen is undetermined.

Germline CDR1 reads MNHNS; CDR2 reads SASEGT. V shed 2 bases and J 3 bases; nucleotides not matched to a gene: 7. This CDR3 has 16 amino acids. Here immunoSEQ multiplex PCR was the method, and the copy in TCRdb shows in-frame clones only, minus some. The sample carries 25,000 to 30,000 clones, about 70% recorded once. Material for sequencing was blood. The TCR sequence derives from a person aged 45 to 59 with breast cancer. The V and J genes are TRBV6-1 and TRBJ1-5; 7 bases map to TRBD1. Written as DNA, the CDR3 is TGTGCCAGCAGTGAATGGTGGCAGGGGGTCAATCAGCCCCAGCATTTT. As protein: CASSEWWQGVNQPQHF.